The clone carrying this TCR beta chain was observed a few times. Its target is not known. This may be a read error: a much more frequent sequence differs by one nucleotide. MiXCR, run by TCRdb on the 5' RACE reads, gives a single entry per CDR3 protein. Altogether 300,000 to 450,000 distinct CDR3 sequences are present, around 8.1% being singletons, with the ten largest covering around 17%. This sample is part of a study of T cells after yellow fever vaccination. Notes on the study in general: The study re-detected most primary-vaccination clones after the booster (nearly 97% CD4, roughly 88% CD8).

Germline lookup yields CDR1 MNHEY and CDR2 SVGEGT. This CDR3 region has 13 residues. The ends were cut back, 5 bases at V and 4 bases at J, with 8 bases in the middle. This specimen was PBMCs, taken around 45 days after the first yellow fever vaccination. V and J are TRBV6-2 or TRBV6-3 and TRBJ2-2, with D maybe TRBD1 (6 bases). The source is a man aged 18 to 35 who received the YFV17D yellow fever vaccine. DNA of the CDR3: TGTGCCAGCAGTGCGACAGGCACCGGGGAGCTGTTTTTT. This codes for CASSATGTGELFF.